These T cell receptor beta chains were read from a single sample in a study of blood T cell repertoires in COVID-19. This table comes from immunoSEQ multiplex PCR, and its TCRdb copy is limited to in-frame clones, with some not included. The sample has fewer than 500,000 clones, 85% to 90% seen once. Sequencing was carried out using PBMCs or T cells enriched from blood (not recorded which). All receptors derive from a woman aged 30 to 39 with acute COVID-19. CDR3s include the opening cysteine and the closing phenylalanine or tryptophan. A D gene is named only where the DNA matches it firmly. Clone size appears in some rows only: once, few, many, or a class for an expanded clone.

V gene	clone size	D gene	CDR3 length	J gene	CDR3 protein	CDR3 DNA
TRBV9	once	TRBD1	15	TRBJ1-5	CASSGGTGANQPQHF	TGTGCCAGCAGCGGGGGGACAGGCGCTAATCAGCCCCAGCATTTT
TRBV5-1	-	TRBD2	17	TRBJ2-2	CASSRRTSGVYTGELFF	TGCGCCAGCAGCAGAAGGACTAGCGGGGTCTACACCGGGGAGCTGTTTTTT
TRBV7-8	-	TRBD2	17	TRBJ2-1	CASSSIERLAGYNEQFF	TGTGCCAGCAGCTCCATAGAACGGCTAGCGGGGTACAATGAGCAGTTCTTC
TRBV7-2	-	-	17	TRBJ2-7	CASSLAPLILPRYEQYF	TGTGCCAGCAGCTTAGCACCCCTCATCCTTCCGAGGTACGAGCAGTACTTC
TRBV12-3/TRBV12-4	-	TRBD1	13	TRBJ1-2	CASSFVRQGEVTF	TGTGCCAGCAGTTTTGTTAGACAGGGGGAAGTCACCTTC
TRBV4-1	-	-	15	TRBJ2-4	CASSQSTLAKNIQYF	TGCGCCAGCAGCCAAAGCACCCTAGCCAAAAACATTCAGTACTTC
TRBV7-9	-	TRBD1	19	TRBJ2-6	CASSLARAGGWSGANVLTF	TGTGCCAGCAGCTTAGCTCGGGCAGGGGGCTGGTCTGGGGCCAACGTCCTGACTTTC
TRBV7-9	-	-	13	TRBJ1-6	CASSSPGASPLHF	TGTGCCAGCAGCTCACCCGGAGCCTCACCCCTCCACTTT
TRBV5-1	-	TRBD1	15	TRBJ1-2	CASRPNMGQLYGYTF	TGCGCCAGCAGACCTAATATGGGACAGCTCTATGGCTACACCTTC
TRBV24-1	-	TRBD2	15	TRBJ2-1	CATSDSTSGEDEQFF	TGTGCCACCAGTGACTCGACTAGCGGAGAGGATGAGCAGTTCTTC
TRBV11-3	-	-	14	TRBJ1-2	CASSLDSSNYGYTF	TGTGCCAGCAGCTTGGACAGTTCTAACTATGGCTACACCTTC
TRBV21-1	-	-	15	TRBJ1-6	CASSKEGQGNSPLHF	TGTGCCAGCAGCAAGGAGGGACAGGGGAATTCACCCCTCCACTTT
TRBV7-8	-	-	15	TRBJ1-2	CASSKAPGPNYGYTF	TGTGCCAGCAGCAAAGCGCCCGGTCCTAACTATGGCTACACCTTC
TRBV19	-	-	16	TRBJ1-5	CASSPRALSGNQPQHF	TGTGCCAGTAGTCCCCGAGCCTTGAGTGGCAATCAGCCCCAGCATTTT
TRBV18	once	TRBD2	14	TRBJ2-3	CASSPSGEEDTQYF	TGTGCCAGCTCCCCTAGCGGGGAGGAGGATACGCAGTATTTT
TRBV30	-	-	13	TRBJ1-3	CAWTRQTGNTIYF	TGTGCCTGGACGCGACAGACTGGAAACACCATATATTTT
TRBV5-6	once	TRBD2	14	TRBJ2-2	CASSLWRGGGRLFF	TGTGCCAGCAGCTTGTGGCGGGGGGGCGGTCGGCTGTTTTTT
TRBV9	-	-	16	TRBJ2-2	CASSDPTNTNTGELFF	TGTGCCAGCAGCGACCCAACGAACACGAACACCGGGGAGCTGTTTTTT
TRBV4-3	-	-	16	TRBJ2-7	CASSQDSGTAPHEQYF	TGCGCCAGCAGCCAAGACTCCGGGACTGCCCCCCACGAGCAGTACTTC
TRBV5-5	once	-	14	TRBJ2-7	CASTSLGETYEQYF	TGTGCCAGCACGTCCCTCGGGGAGACCTACGAGCAGTACTTC
TRBV10-1	-	TRBD2	19	TRBJ2-3	CASSDGVSRGGRGGDTQYF	TGCGCCAGCAGTGATGGGGTTTCGCGCGGGGGACGAGGCGGAGATACGCAGTATTTT
TRBV5-1	-	TRBD1	16	TRBJ1-4	CASSLNGQGSNEKLFF	TGCGCCAGCAGCTTGAACGGACAGGGGTCGAATGAAAAACTGTTTTTT
TRBV11-2	-	-	15	TRBJ2-2	CASSLEGAFTGELFF	TGTGCCAGCAGCTTAGAGGGGGCTTTCACCGGGGAGCTGTTTTTT
TRBV11-2	-	-	14	TRBJ2-7	CASSLDPGLVEQYF	TGTGCCAGCAGCTTAGACCCTGGACTTGTGGAGCAGTACTTC
TRBV4-3	-	TRBD1	15	TRBJ1-2	CASSQEVAGGYGYTF	TGCGCCAGCAGCCAAGAAGTCGCAGGGGGCTATGGCTACACCTTC
TRBV7-6	-	-	15	TRBJ2-2	CASSLATVNTGELFF	TGTGCCAGCAGCTTAGCGACAGTAAACACCGGGGAGCTGTTTTTT
TRBV27	-	-	12	TRBJ1-2	CASSRLGDGYTF	TGTGCCAGCAGTAGGTTAGGGGATGGCTACACCTTC
TRBV7-9	-	-	14	TRBJ2-2	CASPLWGGTGELFF	TGTGCCAGCCCCTTATGGGGAGGCACCGGGGAGCTGTTTTTT
TRBV7-3	few	-	16	TRBJ2-2	CASSLGSGPNTGELFF	TGTGCCAGCAGCTTAGGGTCGGGTCCGAACACCGGGGAGCTGTTTTTT
TRBV5-5	-	-	14	TRBJ1-2	CASSLLGPNYGYTF	TGTGCCAGCAGCTTGCTAGGCCCTAACTATGGCTACACCTTC
TRBV5-1	-	-	14	TRBJ2-1	CASRPRGLGNEQFF	TGCGCCAGCCGACCAAGAGGGCTGGGGAATGAGCAGTTCTTC
TRBV3-1/TRBV3-2	-	TRBD1	17	TRBJ2-3	CASSRAMDRDGTDTQYF	TGTGCCAGCAGCCGAGCCATGGACAGGGATGGGACAGATACGCAGTATTTT
TRBV6-2/TRBV6-3	-	TRBD1	16	TRBJ2-1	CASSPSDRGSYNEQFF	TGTGCCAGCAGCCCTAGTGACAGGGGATCCTACAATGAGCAGTTCTTC
TRBV3-1/TRBV3-2	few	TRBD1	16	TRBJ2-7	CASSQAPWTGSYEQYF	TGTGCCAGCAGCCAAGCCCCCTGGACAGGGTCCTACGAGCAGTACTTC
TRBV12-5	-	TRBD1	15	TRBJ1-3	CASGLKQGEGNTIYF	TGTGCTAGTGGTTTGAAACAGGGGGAGGGAAACACCATATATTTT
TRBV10-3	-	TRBD2	13	TRBJ2-1	CAISPRGYNEQFF	TGTGCCATCAGTCCGCGGGGGTACAATGAGCAGTTCTTC
TRBV27	-	TRBD2	14	TRBJ2-7	CASKLAGDPYEQYF	TGTGCCAGCAAACTAGCGGGGGACCCCTACGAGCAGTACTTC
TRBV7-9	-	-	13	TRBJ1-2	CASSLERFQNYTF	TGTGCCAGCAGCTTAGAGAGGTTTCAGAACTACACCTTC
TRBV13	-	-	13	TRBJ2-5	CASSLGSQETQYF	TGTGCCAGCAGCTTAGGGTCACAAGAGACCCAGTACTTC
TRBV19	-	-	15	TRBJ2-4	CASSAGTRAKNIQYF	TGTGCCAGTAGTGCAGGGACACGAGCCAAAAACATTCAGTACTTC
TRBV9	-	TRBD2	16	TRBJ2-3	CASSAGGAWGTDTQYF	TGTGCCAGCAGCGCCGGGGGGGCATGGGGCACAGATACGCAGTATTTT
TRBV7-2	-	-	14	TRBJ1-1	CASSFLGLNTEAFF	TGTGCCAGCAGCTTTTTGGGGCTGAACACTGAAGCTTTCTTT
TRBV5-1	-	TRBD1	16	TRBJ2-7	CASSFSQGTLRYEQYF	TGCGCCAGCAGCTTTTCACAGGGGACCCTCCGCTACGAGCAGTACTTC
TRBV18	-	TRBD2	13	TRBJ2-5	CASSPGLEETQYF	TGTGCCAGCTCACCGGGACTAGAAGAGACCCAGTACTTC
TRBV13	once	-	15	TRBJ2-3	CASSPPSQGTDTQYF	TGTGCCAGCAGCCCCCCTAGTCAGGGAACAGATACGCAGTATTTT
TRBV19	-	-	16	TRBJ2-3	CASSIGVAVSTDTQYF	TGTGCCAGTAGTATAGGGGTAGCGGTGTCCACAGATACGCAGTATTTT
TRBV4-1	-	-	14	TRBJ1-5	CASSLTGSGQPQHF	TGCGCCAGCAGCCTAACAGGGAGCGGTCAGCCCCAGCATTTT
TRBV24-1	-	TRBD1	15	TRBJ1-2	CATSDSTGGNYGYTF	TGTGCCACCAGTGATTCGACAGGGGGAAACTATGGCTACACCTTC
TRBV15	once	-	15	TRBJ1-6	CATSPSSSYNSPLHF	TGTGCCACCAGCCCATCGAGCTCCTATAATTCACCCCTCCACTTT
TRBV12-5	-	TRBD1	14	TRBJ1-6	CASGFGDRNSPLHF	TGTGCTAGTGGTTTTGGGGACAGAAATTCACCCCTCCACTTT
TRBV7-6	-	TRBD2	16	TRBJ2-3	CASSPNAGGQTDTQYF	TGTGCCAGCAGCCCCAACGCGGGGGGGCAAACAGATACGCAGTATTTT
TRBV5-6	-	-	16	TRBJ2-2	CASSFNAHGGTGELFF	TGTGCCAGCAGCTTTAACGCTCACGGGGGCACCGGGGAGCTGTTTTTT
TRBV29-1	-	TRBD1	14	TRBJ1-2	CSVSAGQPNYGYTF	TGCAGCGTTTCTGCGGGACAGCCTAACTATGGCTACACCTTC
TRBV7-3	few	-	13	TRBJ2-1	CASSLTLRNEQFF	TGTGCCAGCAGCTTAACGTTGCGGAATGAGCAGTTCTTC